The TCR beta chain described here comes from a study of T-cell memory formation after mild COVID-19. Study summary: TCR clustering was largely donor specific.

A note on this clonotype: Its antigen is undetermined.

Germline CDR1 and CDR2: MNHEY and SMNVEV (reference sequence). The junction had 9 bases not matched to a gene; V was cut back by 0 bases and J by 7 bases. CDR3 size: 16 residues. Points from the study as a whole: The appearance of some responding clones in pre-infection memory suggested that cross-reactive memory joined.

Sample barcodes and UMIs were carried by the TCR alpha and TCR beta cDNA libraries that 5'RACE generated with constant-segment primers. TCRdb reprocessed the 5' RACE reads with MiXCR, giving one entry per CDR3 protein. Here the sample spans about 130,000 distinct CDR3 sequences, approximately 15% being singletons. V usage is TRBV27 and J usage is TRBJ2-7, with TRBD2 matching 10 bases. Sequencing was carried out using PBMCs or a T cell subset sorted from them (not recorded which). This TCR came from an adult woman who had mild COVID-19 (a few samples of this study predate the infection). Cell type and time point are not known. The CDR3 DNA reads as TGTGCCAGCAGTTTATCCCCAGCGGGAGGGCCACGGGAGCAGTACTTC. Amino acid sequence: CASSLSPAGGPREQYF.